These T cell receptor beta chains were read from a single sample in a study of blood T cell repertoires in COVID-19. Sequencing was performed with immunoSEQ multiplex PCR; in TCRdb, only in-frame clones are kept and a portion is missing. The sample yields about 43,000 clones, about 85% seen once. Sequencing was carried out using peripheral blood. These receptors were taken from an elderly woman with active COVID-19. CDR3s include the opening cysteine and the closing phenylalanine or tryptophan. D genes are given only for firm matches. Rows give clone size only sometimes, using once, few, many, or a class for an expanded clone.

v_call: TRBV18; j_call: TRBJ1-1; clone_size: -; d_call: -; cdr3_aa: CASSLHVDTEAFF; cdr3_nt: TGTGCCAGCTCCTTACACGTCGACACTGAAGCTTTCTTT
v_call: TRBV7-2; j_call: TRBJ1-2; clone_size: -; d_call: -; cdr3_aa: CASSPRTEGGYTF; cdr3_nt: TGTGCCAGCAGCCCTAGGACAGAAGGAGGCTACACCTTC
v_call: TRBV7-2; j_call: TRBJ2-3; clone_size: -; d_call: -; cdr3_aa: CASSTAPPGTQYF; cdr3_nt: TGTGCCAGCAGCACTGCCCCCCCGGGTACGCAGTATTTT
v_call: TRBV5-4; j_call: TRBJ1-2; clone_size: -; d_call: -; cdr3_aa: CASSYTRTNYGYTF; cdr3_nt: TGTGCCAGCAGCTACACACGAACTAACTATGGCTACACCTTC
v_call: TRBV6-5; j_call: TRBJ2-3; clone_size: -; d_call: -; cdr3_aa: CASCKRRGRDTQYF; cdr3_nt: TGTGCCAGCTGTAAAAGAAGGGGTAGGGATACGCAGTATTTT
v_call: TRBV6-1; j_call: TRBJ1-2; clone_size: once; d_call: -; cdr3_aa: CASSEAFRGTLNGYTF; cdr3_nt: TGTGCCAGCAGTGAAGCGTTTAGAGGGACTCTTAATGGCTACACCTTC
v_call: TRBV6-5; j_call: TRBJ2-5; clone_size: once; d_call: TRBD2; cdr3_aa: CASSYSTAGEETQYF; cdr3_nt: TGTGCCAGCAGTTACTCCACAGCGGGGGAGGAGACCCAGTACTTC
v_call: TRBV28; j_call: TRBJ2-3; clone_size: few; d_call: -; cdr3_aa: CASTRGLSTDTQYF; cdr3_nt: TGTGCCAGCACGCGAGGGCTAAGCACAGATACGCAGTATTTT
v_call: TRBV29-1; j_call: TRBJ2-1; clone_size: once; d_call: -; cdr3_aa: CSVELVGGTYNEQFF; cdr3_nt: TGCAGCGTTGAATTGGTAGGGGGTACCTACAATGAGCAGTTCTTC
v_call: TRBV10-3; j_call: TRBJ2-7; clone_size: -; d_call: TRBD1; cdr3_aa: CAISELTGIYEQYF; cdr3_nt: TGTGCCATCAGTGAGTTGACAGGGATCTACGAGCAGTACTTC
v_call: TRBV5-1; j_call: TRBJ2-2; clone_size: -; d_call: -; cdr3_aa: CASSLSPGYAGELFF; cdr3_nt: TGCGCCAGCAGCTTGAGTCCGGGTTATGCCGGGGAGCTGTTTTTT
v_call: TRBV2; j_call: TRBJ2-2; clone_size: -; d_call: -; cdr3_aa: CASSVEGNTGELFF; cdr3_nt: TGTGCCAGCAGTGTTGAGGGGAACACCGGGGAGCTGTTTTTT
v_call: TRBV24-1; j_call: TRBJ1-1; clone_size: -; d_call: -; cdr3_aa: CATSDPGLGRRSTEAFF; cdr3_nt: TGTGCCACCAGTGATCCTGGCCTCGGACGGAGGAGTACTGAAGCTTTCTTT
v_call: TRBV21-1; j_call: TRBJ1-1; clone_size: -; d_call: -; cdr3_aa: CASSKAGGGSDTEAFF; cdr3_nt: TGTGCCAGCAGCAAAGCGGGAGGGGGTTCGGACACTGAAGCTTTCTTT
v_call: TRBV7-2; j_call: TRBJ1-4; clone_size: -; d_call: -; cdr3_aa: CASSPGATNEKLFF; cdr3_nt: TGTGCCAGCAGCCCAGGGGCAACTAATGAAAAACTGTTTTTT
v_call: TRBV18; j_call: TRBJ1-3; clone_size: -; d_call: -; cdr3_aa: CASSRRDFRNTIYF; cdr3_nt: TGTGCCAGCTCACGTCGGGACTTTCGAAACACCATATATTTT
v_call: TRBV28; j_call: TRBJ2-2; clone_size: -; d_call: TRBD1; cdr3_aa: CASKETGIGELFF; cdr3_nt: TGTGCCAGCAAAGAGACAGGGATCGGGGAGCTGTTTTTT
v_call: TRBV5-8; j_call: TRBJ2-4; clone_size: -; d_call: -; cdr3_aa: CASNGAGATPGNIQYF; cdr3_nt: TGTGCCAGCAACGGGGCGGGGGCTACCCCAGGGAACATTCAGTACTTC
v_call: TRBV7-2; j_call: TRBJ2-1; clone_size: -; d_call: -; cdr3_aa: CASSPPGVVNEQFF; cdr3_nt: TGTGCCAGCAGCCCCCCGGGGGTGGTCAATGAGCAGTTCTTC
v_call: TRBV6-2/TRBV6-3; j_call: TRBJ2-1; clone_size: -; d_call: TRBD2; cdr3_aa: CASSYLAGINNEQFF; cdr3_nt: TGTGCCAGCAGTTACCTAGCGGGGATAAACAATGAGCAGTTCTTC
v_call: TRBV2; j_call: TRBJ1-1; clone_size: -; d_call: -; cdr3_aa: CASSEQGSEAFF; cdr3_nt: TGTGCCAGCAGTGAACAGGGTTCGGAAGCTTTCTTT
v_call: TRBV11-2; j_call: TRBJ2-4; clone_size: -; d_call: -; cdr3_aa: CASSSRGNIQYF; cdr3_nt: TGTGCCAGCAGCTCCCGGGGAAACATTCAGTACTTC
v_call: TRBV30; j_call: TRBJ1-2; clone_size: once; d_call: -; cdr3_aa: CAWGLTANYGYTF; cdr3_nt: TGTGCCTGGGGTTTAACAGCTAACTATGGCTACACCTTC
v_call: TRBV28; j_call: TRBJ2-7; clone_size: -; d_call: TRBD1; cdr3_aa: CASGGTGTYEQYF; cdr3_nt: TGTGCCAGCGGCGGGACAGGGACCTACGAGCAGTACTTC
v_call: TRBV19; j_call: TRBJ1-1; clone_size: -; d_call: -; cdr3_aa: CASSIVGRSAFF; cdr3_nt: TGTGCCAGTAGTATAGTCGGCAGGTCAGCTTTCTTT
v_call: TRBV4-2; j_call: TRBJ1-4; clone_size: -; d_call: -; cdr3_aa: CASSQEVGAGEKLFF; cdr3_nt: TGTGCCAGCAGCCAAGAGGTAGGGGCAGGGGAAAAACTGTTTTTT
v_call: TRBV3-1/TRBV3-2; j_call: TRBJ2-1; clone_size: -; d_call: -; cdr3_aa: CASSQVRGGEQFF; cdr3_nt: TGTGCCAGCAGCCAGGTTAGGGGGGGAGAGCAGTTCTTC
v_call: TRBV6-2/TRBV6-3; j_call: TRBJ1-3; clone_size: -; d_call: -; cdr3_aa: CASSSRRGSGNTIYF; cdr3_nt: TGTGCCAGCAGTTCTCGAAGAGGGTCAGGAAACACCATATATTTT
v_call: TRBV6-2/TRBV6-3; j_call: TRBJ1-2; clone_size: -; d_call: -; cdr3_aa: CASSADRNYGYTF; cdr3_nt: TGTGCCAGCAGCGCCGACAGAAACTATGGCTACACCTTC
v_call: TRBV5-1; j_call: TRBJ2-1; clone_size: -; d_call: -; cdr3_aa: CASSLATGNEQFF; cdr3_nt: TGCGCCAGCAGCTTGGCGACAGGCAATGAGCAGTTCTTC
v_call: TRBV18; j_call: TRBJ1-1; clone_size: few; d_call: -; cdr3_aa: CASSPITRNTEAFF; cdr3_nt: TGTGCCAGCTCCCCTATTACTCGGAACACTGAAGCTTTCTTT
v_call: TRBV6-2/TRBV6-3; j_call: TRBJ2-4; clone_size: -; d_call: -; cdr3_aa: CASSGQLAKNIQYF; cdr3_nt: TGTGCCAGCAGTGGACAGTTAGCCAAAAACATTCAGTACTTC
v_call: TRBV9; j_call: TRBJ1-1; clone_size: -; d_call: -; cdr3_aa: CASTLRDEMNTEAFF; cdr3_nt: TGTGCCAGCACTCTCCGGGATGAGATGAACACTGAAGCTTTCTTT
v_call: TRBV5-8; j_call: TRBJ1-5; clone_size: -; d_call: -; cdr3_aa: CASSYRSNQPQHF; cdr3_nt: TGTGCCAGCAGCTATCGTAGCAATCAGCCCCAGCATTTT
v_call: TRBV30; j_call: TRBJ1-2; clone_size: -; d_call: -; cdr3_aa: CAWRQFNYGYTF; cdr3_nt: TGTGCCTGGAGGCAGTTTAACTATGGCTACACCTTC
v_call: TRBV7-2; j_call: TRBJ1-1; clone_size: few; d_call: -; cdr3_aa: CASSWAPNTEAFF; cdr3_nt: TGTGCCAGCAGCTGGGCGCCGAACACTGAAGCTTTCTTT
v_call: TRBV7-9; j_call: TRBJ1-4; clone_size: once; d_call: -; cdr3_aa: CASSPQGGRNEKLFF; cdr3_nt: TGTGCCAGCAGCCCCCAGGGCGGTAGGAATGAAAAACTGTTTTTT
v_call: TRBV4-2; j_call: TRBJ1-4; clone_size: -; d_call: TRBD1; cdr3_aa: CASSQPQGDNEKLFF; cdr3_nt: TGTGCCAGCAGCCAACCTCAGGGGGACAATGAAAAACTGTTTTTT
v_call: TRBV27; j_call: TRBJ2-3; clone_size: -; d_call: TRBD1; cdr3_aa: CASYLQGTDTQYF; cdr3_nt: TGTGCCAGCTACCTACAGGGGACAGATACGCAGTATTTT
v_call: TRBV7-2; j_call: TRBJ2-7; clone_size: -; d_call: TRBD2; cdr3_aa: CASSLVPQAGDEQYF; cdr3_nt: TGTGCCAGCAGCTTAGTCCCACAGGCGGGGGACGAGCAGTACTTC
v_call: TRBV19; j_call: TRBJ1-4; clone_size: -; d_call: TRBD1; cdr3_aa: CASSIQQGASEKLFF; cdr3_nt: TGTGCCAGTAGTATCCAACAGGGGGCTAGTGAAAAACTGTTTTTT
v_call: TRBV28; j_call: TRBJ1-5; clone_size: once; d_call: TRBD1; cdr3_aa: CASRPGGSTNQPQHF; cdr3_nt: TGTGCCAGCAGACCAGGGGGTTCGACCAATCAGCCCCAGCATTTT
v_call: TRBV29-1; j_call: TRBJ2-2; clone_size: -; d_call: TRBD1; cdr3_aa: CSVGSGQGSAGELFF; cdr3_nt: TGCAGCGTTGGCTCGGGACAGGGGAGCGCCGGGGAGCTGTTTTTT
v_call: TRBV11-3; j_call: TRBJ2-1; clone_size: -; d_call: TRBD2; cdr3_aa: CASSLDLGGGANEQFF; cdr3_nt: TGTGCCAGCAGCTTAGATTTGGGCGGGGGGGCTAATGAGCAGTTCTTC
v_call: TRBV11-1; j_call: TRBJ2-7; clone_size: -; d_call: -; cdr3_aa: CASRRSRGSYEQYF; cdr3_nt: TGTGCCAGCCGCCGTAGCAGGGGCTCCTACGAGCAGTACTTC
v_call: TRBV5-6; j_call: TRBJ1-2; clone_size: -; d_call: -; cdr3_aa: CASMRRGHGYTF; cdr3_nt: TGTGCCAGCATGAGGCGGGGTCATGGCTACACCTTC
v_call: TRBV6-6; j_call: TRBJ1-2; clone_size: once; d_call: TRBD1; cdr3_aa: CASNLGQNYGYTF; cdr3_nt: TGTGCCAGCAATCTGGGACAGAACTATGGCTACACCTTC